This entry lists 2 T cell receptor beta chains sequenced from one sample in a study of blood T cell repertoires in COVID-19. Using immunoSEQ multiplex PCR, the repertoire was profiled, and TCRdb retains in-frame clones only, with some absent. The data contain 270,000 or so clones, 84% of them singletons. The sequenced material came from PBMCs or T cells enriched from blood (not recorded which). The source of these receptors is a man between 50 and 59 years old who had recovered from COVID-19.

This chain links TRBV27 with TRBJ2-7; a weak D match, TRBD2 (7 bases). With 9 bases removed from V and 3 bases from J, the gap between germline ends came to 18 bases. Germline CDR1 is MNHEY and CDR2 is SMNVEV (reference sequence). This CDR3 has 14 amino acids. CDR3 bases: TGTGCCAGTCGAGTTAGGGGGGGTTACTACGAGCAGTACTTC. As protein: CASRVRGGYYEQYF.

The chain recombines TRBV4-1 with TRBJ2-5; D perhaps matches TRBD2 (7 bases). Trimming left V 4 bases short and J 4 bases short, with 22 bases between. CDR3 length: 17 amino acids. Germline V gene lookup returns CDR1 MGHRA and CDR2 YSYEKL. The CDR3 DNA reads TGCGCCAGCAGCCCTCTCGAAGGGGGGGCGCTTCGAGAGACCCAGTACTTC. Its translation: CASSPLEGGALRETQYF.